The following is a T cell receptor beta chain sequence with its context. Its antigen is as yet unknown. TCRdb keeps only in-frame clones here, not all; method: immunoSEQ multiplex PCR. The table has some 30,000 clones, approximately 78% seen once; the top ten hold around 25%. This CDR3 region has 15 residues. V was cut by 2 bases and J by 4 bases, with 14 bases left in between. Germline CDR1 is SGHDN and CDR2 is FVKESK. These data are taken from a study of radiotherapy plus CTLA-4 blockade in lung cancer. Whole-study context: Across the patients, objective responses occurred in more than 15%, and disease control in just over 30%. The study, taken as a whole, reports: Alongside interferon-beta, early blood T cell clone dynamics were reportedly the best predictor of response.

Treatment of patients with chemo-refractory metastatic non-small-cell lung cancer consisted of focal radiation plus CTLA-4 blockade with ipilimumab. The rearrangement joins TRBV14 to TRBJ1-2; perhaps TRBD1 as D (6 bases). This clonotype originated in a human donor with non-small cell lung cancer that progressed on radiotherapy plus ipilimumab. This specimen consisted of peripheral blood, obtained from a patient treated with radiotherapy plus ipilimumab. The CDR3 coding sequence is TGTGCCAGCAGCCAACTTCAGGGGTGGGGCTATGGCTACACCTTC. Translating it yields CASSQLQGWGYGYTF.